Shown below are 27 T cell receptor beta chains from a single sample sequenced in a study of cytomegalovirus exposure and HLA in healthy donors. The study ran its PCR with 60 Vbeta and 13 Jbeta primers. Method: immunoSEQ multiplex PCR; TCRdb's copy keeps in-frame clones and lacks some. The sample has over 100,000 clones, and its top ten clones hold approximately 6.2%. The sample taken for sequencing was PBMCs. The receptors were sampled from a man aged 35 to 55 in good health and CMV-seropositive.

The chain is built from TRBV7-6 and TRBJ2-6; D is undetermined. The germline CDR1 and CDR2 sequences are SGHVS and FNYEAQ. Trimming took off 0 bases at V and 0 bases at J, with 3 bases between the two ends. The CDR3 loop spans 15 amino acids. The CDR3 here is CASSLAASGANVLTF. CDR3 sequence (DNA): TGTGCCAGCAGCTTAGCAGCCTCTGGGGCCAACGTCCTGACTTTC.

The rearrangement links TRBV6-1 to TRBJ2-1; a weak D match, TRBD2 (5 bases). CDR3 length: 14 amino acids. Germline CDR1 and CDR2: MNHNS and SASEGT. V was trimmed by 0 bases and J by 2 bases, leaving 5 bases between them. CDR3 bases: TGTGCCAGCAGTGAAGCGGGAGCCTACAATGAGCAGTTCTTC. As protein: CASSEAGAYNEQFF.

This chain uses TRBV6-1 with TRBJ2-7; D perhaps matches TRBD2 (7 bases). CDR3 length: 11 residues. From germline, CDR1 is MNHNS and CDR2 SASEGT. The V end lost 8 bases, the J end lost 12 bases, and 17 bases lay between the germline ends. As DNA, the CDR3 is TGTGCCAGCGAAGTTTACGGGGGGCGGTACTTC. This gives the protein CASEVYGGRYF.

This chain links TRBV6-6 with TRBJ1-5, with 7 nucleotides matching TRBD1. The CDR3 loop spans 16 amino acids. The V gene's germline CDR1 is MNHNY and CDR2 SVGAGI (reference sequence). V shed 2 bases, J shed 4 bases, and the junction held 8 bases outside the gene matches. Written as DNA, the CDR3 is TGTGCCAGCAGTTACGGCGTTCGGGGACAGAATCAGCCCCAGCATTTT. This sequence encodes CASSYGVRGQNQPQHF.

This sequence joins TRBV7-9 and TRBJ2-2; unclear D gene. This CDR3 is built from 13 residues. Per the germline V gene, CDR1 is SEHNR and CDR2 is FQNEAQ (reference sequence). V was clipped by 5 bases and J by 7 bases, with 11 bases between them. CDR3 bases: TGTGCCAGCAGCCCATCCGGTATCGGGGAGCTGTTTTTT. Protein sequence: CASSPSGIGELFF.

The V gene is TRBV9, the J gene TRBJ1-1, with D uncertain. The V end was cut by 4 bases, the J end by 1 base, with 8 bases between. The CDR3 contains 13 residues. Germline V gene data show CDR1 as SGDLS and CDR2 as YYNGEE. The CDR3 nucleotides read TGTGCCAGCAGCATGACGGGGAACACTGAAGCTTTCTTT. It yields the protein CASSMTGNTEAFF. Based on the CDR3 plus reference TRBV9 and TRBJ1-1, the full variable domain is DSGVTQTPKHLITATGQRVTLRCSPRSGDLSVYWYQQSLDQGLQFLIQYYNGEERAKGNILERFSAQQFPDLHSELNLSSLELGDSALYFCASSMTGNTEAFFGQGTRLTVV.

The chain is built from TRBV5-1 and TRBJ2-7, with D maybe TRBD1 (6 bases). Trimming shortened V by 5 bases and J by 2 bases, and 17 bases separated the two germline ends. This CDR3 has 15 residues. Germline assignment: CDR1 SGHRS and CDR2 YFSETQ. The DNA of the CDR3 is TGCGCCAGCAGTTTGACAGGCGCTAAGCCCTACGAGCAGTACTTC. This sequence encodes CASSLTGAKPYEQYF.

The chain links TRBV30 to TRBJ2-4, with D possibly being TRBD2 (6 bases). The V gene lost 3 bases and the J gene lost 5 bases, with 8 bases spanning the gap. The CDR3 is 12 residues long. CDR1 and CDR2 (germline): GTSNPN, SVGIG (reference sequence). This CDR3 reads CAWRGTQNIQYF. DNA for the CDR3: TGTGCCTGGAGGGGGACTCAAAACATTCAGTACTTC.

This chain links TRBV7-3 with TRBJ2-1, with D possibly matching TRBD1 (5 bases). CDR3 length: 15 amino acids. V lost 5 bases and J lost 4, with 15 bases in between. Germline V CDR1 and CDR2: SGHTA, FQGTGA. CDR3: CASSQTLQDYNEQFF. Here the CDR3 DNA reads TGTGCCAGCAGCCAAACCCTACAGGATTACAATGAGCAGTTCTTC.

The genes are TRBV5-6 and TRBJ2-5; D call uncertain. The J call is in doubt because the DNA end fits TRBJ2-7 better. CDR3 length: 12 residues. Germline CDR1 is SGHDT and CDR2 is YYEEEE. CDR3 sequence (DNA): TGTGCCAGCAGCTTCAGGCCCTACGAGCAGTACTTC. Translation gives CASSFRPYEQYF.

J is TRBJ2-5 and V is TRBV7-9; TRBD2 matches at 9 bases. J was trimmed by 4 bases and V by 5 bases; bases with no gene match: 8. The CDR3 runs 15 residues. Germline V gives CDR1 SEHNR, CDR2 FQNEAQ (reference sequence). CDR3 protein: CASSKGTSFLETQYF. The CDR3 bases are TGTGCCAGCAGCAAAGGGACTAGCTTTTTAGAGACCCAGTACTTC.

The CDR3 DNA reads as TGTGCCAGCAGCTTTGCCCGGGACACCCTTTCCTACGAGCAGTACTTC. Translating gives CASSFARDTLSYEQYF. J is TRBJ2-7 and V is TRBV7-6, with a tentative D call TRBD1 (6 bases). Trimming cost V 3 bases and J 1 base, with 16 bases left between them. This CDR3 spans 16 amino acids. CDR1 is SGHVS, CDR2 FNYEAQ, per germline.

The genes are TRBV27 and TRBJ1-1, with D perhaps TRBD1 (6 bases). V lost 6 bases to trimming and J lost 6 bases, with 14 bases between them. CDR3 length: 13 amino acids. Germline V gene sequence: CDR1 MNHEY, CDR2 SMNVEV (reference sequence). CDR3 nucleotide sequence: TGTGCCAGCAGACGGCCTCAGGGGTCTGAAGCTTTCTTT. This translates into CASRRPQGSEAFF.

CDR3 residues: CASSPAGLAGVEQYF. CDR3 nucleotide sequence: TGTGCCAGCAGCCCAGCGGGACTAGCGGGAGTCGAGCAGTACTTC. The chain carries TRBV9 and TRBJ2-7, with 14 nucleotides matching TRBD2. Germline V gene lookup returns CDR1 SGDLS and CDR2 YYNGEE. The CDR3 loop spans 15 amino acids. Trimming cost V 4 bases and J 6 bases; bases outside gene matches: 6.

This chain links TRBV2 with TRBJ2-7; no reliable D call. Germline CDR1 is SNHLY and CDR2 is FYNNEI. The CDR3 runs 13 residues. The germline V and J ends were trimmed by 7 bases and 1 base, with 11 bases remaining between them. The CDR3 DNA is TGTGCCAGCAATGAGGCAATGTCCTACGAGCAGTACTTC. It yields the protein CASNEAMSYEQYF.

The CDR3 spells CASSRVTEAFF. CDR3 nucleotides: TGTGCCAGCTCCAGGGTCACTGAAGCTTTCTTT. This chain joins TRBV28 and TRBJ1-1, with D possibly matching TRBD1 (5 bases). The CDR3 length is 11 residues. The V and J ends lost 8 bases and 4 bases respectively, with 8 bases between them. From germline, CDR1 is MDHEN and CDR2 SYDVKM.

This chain uses TRBV27 with TRBJ2-2, with D uncertain. Germline assignment: CDR1 MNHEY and CDR2 SMNVEV (reference sequence). The ends were cut back, 1 base at V and 1 base at J, with 7 bases in the middle. The CDR3 loop spans 15 amino acids. The CDR3 coding sequence is TGTGCCAGCAGTTTATTGCGGATGAACACCGGGGAGCTGTTTTTT. Its translation is CASSLLRMNTGELFF.

The chain combines TRBV9 with TRBJ2-7, with TRBD1 as a possible D gene (5 bases). CDR3 length equals 14 residues. Germline V gives CDR1 SGDLS, CDR2 YYNGEE. V lost 2 bases, J lost 7 bases, and 16 bases lay in between. The CDR3 nucleotides read TGTGCCAGCAGCGTTACCGACAGCTTTTTGGAGCAGTACTTC. Translation: CASSVTDSFLEQYF. The full variable domain, its missing parts supplied by reference TRBV9 and TRBJ2-7, is DSGVTQTPKHLITATGQRVTLRCSPRSGDLSVYWYQQSLDQGLQFLIQYYNGEERAKGNILERFSAQQFPDLHSELNLSSLELGDSALYFCASSVTDSFLEQYFGPGTRLTVT.

The chain carries TRBV27 and TRBJ2-1, with TRBD2 matching 10 bases. This CDR3 is built from 14 residues. Trimming at V came to 2 bases and at J to 5 bases, leaving 0 bases not matched to a gene. CDR1 is MNHEY and CDR2 is SMNVEV in the germline V gene (reference sequence). CDR3 region: CASSLTSGNNEQFF. CDR3 nucleotides: TGTGCCAGCAGTTTAACTAGCGGGAACAATGAGCAGTTCTTC.

V gene TRBV5-1 combines with J gene TRBJ1-1; TRBD1 might be the D (5 bases). This CDR3 is 14 amino acids long. The germline V gene encodes CDR1 SGHRS and CDR2 YFSETQ. The V and J ends lost 5 bases and 5 bases respectively, with 16 bases between them. CDR3 in DNA: TGCGCCAGCAGGGGCGGGTTCGGGGGGACTGAAGCTTTCTTT. It is translated as CASRGGFGGTEAFF. Drawing the rest from reference TRBV5-1 and TRBJ1-1, the complete variable domain is KAGVTQTPRYLIKTRGQQVTLSCSPISGHRSVSWYQQTPGQGLQFLFEYFSETQRNKGNFPGRFSGRQFSNSRSEMNVSTLELGDSALYLCASRGGFGGTEAFFGQGTRLTVV.

The V and J genes are TRBV10-3 and TRBJ2-7, with TRBD1 matching 8 bases. Germline CDR1 reads ENHRY; CDR2 reads SYGVKD. The CDR3 has 14 amino acids. V lost 6 bases to trimming and J lost 6 bases; unmatched junction nucleotides: 10. In nucleotides, the CDR3 is TGTGCCATCAGCGCCACAGGGGGGCCCTCCGAGCAGTACTTC. Its protein is CAISATGGPSEQYF.

This chain connects TRBV5-4 to TRBJ2-7; perhaps TRBD1 as D (7 bases). The CDR3 runs to 15 residues. Germline CDR1 SGHNT, CDR2 YYREEE (reference sequence). Trimming took 0 bases from V and 6 from J, leaving 16 bases between them. The CDR3 sequence is CASSLGRQGLGEQYF. The CDR3 DNA follows: TGTGCCAGCAGCTTGGGGAGACAGGGACTCGGCGAGCAGTACTTC.

The CDR3 sequence: CASSKDRVIAETQYF. For the CDR3, the DNA is TGTGCCAGCAGTAAGGACAGGGTAATCGCGGAGACCCAGTACTTC. The chain has TRBV2 and TRBJ2-5, with TRBD1 identical over 8 bases. The V gene end was trimmed by 5 bases and the J gene end by 5 bases; junction bases not matched to a gene: 10. The CDR3 runs to 15 residues. Germline V gene data show CDR1 as SNHLY and CDR2 as FYNNEI.

CDR3 protein: CASSPGQVSSGANVLTF. The CDR3 DNA follows: TGTGCCAGCTCACCGGGACAGGTGAGCTCTGGGGCCAACGTCCTGACTTTC. The chain combines TRBV18 with TRBJ2-6, with 8 positions matching TRBD1. The CDR3 spans 17 residues. The germline V gene encodes CDR1 KGHSH and CDR2 LQKENI. The ends lost 3 bases at V and 0 bases at J; junction bases unmatched: 4.

The chain has TRBV7-9 and TRBJ2-1; 12 bases align to TRBD2. Trimming took 5 bases from V and 3 from J; bases not matched to a gene: 2. The germline V gene encodes CDR1 SEHNR and CDR2 FQNEAQ (reference sequence). The CDR3 runs 15 residues. The CDR3 DNA is TGTGCCAGCAGCCCGACTAGCGGGAGCTACAATGAGCAGTTCTTC. Translated: CASSPTSGSYNEQFF.

The J gene is TRBJ1-5, the V gene TRBV19; 8 bases are a match to TRBD1. The CDR3 has 15 residues. Looked up from germline, CDR1 is LNHDA and CDR2 is SQIVND (reference sequence). The ends lost 9 bases at V and 2 bases at J; junction bases unmatched: 9. CDR3 DNA: TGTGCCAGCGCCTTCCAGGGGGCCGGCAATCAGCCCCAGCATTTT. Its protein product is CASAFQGAGNQPQHF.

The chain uses TRBV29-1 and TRBJ1-2, with D perhaps matching TRBD1 (6 bases). The CDR3 totals 16 residues. Trimming stripped 7 bases from V and 3 bases from J, with 24 bases between. Germline V gives CDR1 SQVTM, CDR2 ANQGSEA. This chain's CDR3 is CSGGPGGTREDYGYTF. In DNA, the CDR3 is TGCAGCGGCGGGCCCGGGGGGACACGCGAGGACTATGGCTACACCTTC.